The 27 T cell receptor beta chains in this list originate from one sample, sequenced in a study of blood T cell repertoires in COVID-19. Generated by immunoSEQ multiplex PCR, the TCRdb table keeps only in-frame clones and is missing some. The sample consists of roughly 27,000 clones, roughly 89% of them appearing once. Sequencing was performed on peripheral blood. These receptors all come from a woman aged 55-70 years with active COVID-19.

This chain links TRBV10-3 with TRBJ2-2; D remains unclear. The germline V gene encodes CDR1 ENHRY and CDR2 SYGVKD. With 2 bases removed from V and 6 bases from J, the gap between germline ends came to 7 bases. CDR3 size: 13 residues. The CDR3 spells CAISERSPGELFF. The CDR3 coding sequence is TGTGCCATCAGTGAGCGGAGCCCCGGGGAGCTGTTTTTT.

This clone was counted a single time. The chain combines TRBV6-5 with TRBJ2-3, with D tentatively TRBD1 (6 bases). The germline V gene encodes CDR1 MNHEY and CDR2 SVGAGI. This CDR3 has 12 residues. V was trimmed by 7 bases and J by 2 bases, leaving 7 bases between them. Here the CDR3 DNA reads TGTGCCAGCAACAGGGCCACAGATACGCAGTATTTT. This encodes CASNRATDTQYF.

The chain carries TRBV10-3 and TRBJ2-7, with 9 bases lining up with TRBD2. The V and J ends lost 4 bases and 5 bases, in that order; junction bases with no gene match: 6. Germline V gives CDR1 ENHRY, CDR2 SYGVKD. The CDR3 covers 14 residues. This chain's CDR3 is CAISVAGGPHEQYF. Written as DNA, the CDR3 is TGTGCCATCAGTGTTGCGGGAGGGCCCCACGAGCAGTACTTC.

The rearrangement links TRBV6-1 to TRBJ2-2, with D unclear. V lost 2 bases and J 0 bases, leaving 10 bases between the germline ends. The length of the CDR3 is 16 residues. The germline gives CDR1 MNHNS, CDR2 SASEGT. The CDR3 coding sequence is TGTGCCAGCAGTGAATTAGAAGCGTCGAACACCGGGGAGCTGTTTTTT. This codes for CASSELEASNTGELFF.

The rearrangement joins TRBV29-1 to TRBJ2-3, with D unresolved. The CDR3 is 14 amino acids. V was shortened by 1 base and J by 0 bases, with 8 bases between the two germline ends. Per germline, CDR1 SQVTM and CDR2 ANQGSEA. CDR3 protein: CSVEVESSTDTQYF. CDR3 bases: TGCAGCGTTGAAGTGGAGTCTAGCACAGATACGCAGTATTTT.

The chain couples TRBV19 to TRBJ2-7; TRBD1 aligns across 10 bases. The CDR3 length is 16 residues. Unmatched junction bases numbered 10, after V lost 6 bases and J lost 2 bases. CDR1 LNHDA and CDR2 SQIVND come from the germline V gene (reference sequence). DNA of the CDR3: TGTGCCAGTAGCAGTAGTTATGGACAGGGGGCCTACGAGCAGTACTTC. Translating gives CASSSSYGQGAYEQYF. The whole variable domain, filled in from reference TRBV19 and TRBJ2-7, reads DGGITQSPKYLFRKEGQNVTLSCEQNLNHDAMYWYRQDPGQGLRLIYYSQIVNDFQKGDIAEGYSVSREKKESFPLTVTSAQKNPTAFYLCASSSSYGQGAYEQYFGPGTRLTVT.

The rearrangement links TRBV27 to TRBJ2-3; D unclear. CDR1 is MNHEY, CDR2 SMNVEV, per germline (reference sequence). Trimming removed 6 bases from V and 0 bases from J, with 16 bases in between. CDR3 length: 16 amino acids. The CDR3 loop reads CASRSRWSSSTDTQYF. For the CDR3, the DNA is TGTGCCAGCAGGTCGCGGTGGAGCTCTAGCACAGATACGCAGTATTTT.

This clone has just one count. J is TRBJ2-3 and V is TRBV7-9, with unresolved D. From germline, CDR1 is SEHNR and CDR2 FQNEAQ (reference sequence). V lost 4 bases and J 4 bases, leaving 6 bases between the germline ends. The CDR3 has 12 amino acids. CDR3 sequence: CASSSDPDTQYF. Written as DNA, the CDR3 is TGTGCCAGCAGCTCAGATCCAGATACGCAGTATTTT.

In DNA form, the CDR3 reads TGTGCCAGCAGTTTATACAGCCACTACGAGCAGTACTTC. Its protein product is CASSLYSHYEQYF. The chain recombines TRBV12-3 or TRBV12-4 with TRBJ2-7; D gene uncertain. Trimming removed 2 bases at V and 3 bases at J, with 8 bases between. The CDR3 covers 13 residues.

The rearrangement joins TRBV5-1 to TRBJ2-7; D possibly corresponds to TRBD1 (6 bases). Deletions cut 2 bases from V and 0 bases from J, with 9 bases between. The length of the CDR3 is 14 residues. The germline V gene encodes CDR1 SGHRS and CDR2 YFSETQ. Here the CDR3 DNA reads TGCGCCAGCAGCTTCGGGGACACCTCCTACGAGCAGTACTTC. It specifies CASSFGDTSYEQYF.

The rearrangement joins TRBV30 to TRBJ2-2, with D perhaps TRBD1 (5 bases). Germline V gene data show CDR1 as GTSNPN and CDR2 as SVGIG (reference sequence). The CDR3 has 14 amino acids. The V end lost 2 bases, the J end lost 2 bases, and 9 bases lay between the germline ends. The DNA of the CDR3 is TGTGCCTGGAGTCGTGACAGTAACACCGGGGAGCTGTTTTTT. It yields the protein CAWSRDSNTGELFF.

The J gene is TRBJ1-1, the V gene TRBV30, with D possibly being TRBD1 (6 bases). CDR1 GTSNPN and CDR2 SVGIG come from the germline V gene (reference sequence). Between the trimmed V and J ends, which lost 8 bases and 0 bases, there was a span of 13 bases. CDR3 length equals 13 residues. CDR3 sequence (DNA): TGTGCCCGCCGGACAGTACTGAACACTGAAGCTTTCTTT. Amino acid sequence: CARRTVLNTEAFF. The full variable domain, in which reference TRBV30 and TRBJ1-1 provide the parts outside the CDR3, is SQTIHQWPATLVQPVGSPLSLECTVEGTSNPNLYWYRQAAGRGLQLLFYSVGIGQISSEVPQNLSASRPQDRQFILSSKKLLLSDSGFYLCARRTVLNTEAFFGQGTRLTVV.

The J gene is TRBJ1-6, the V gene TRBV28; tentatively, D is TRBD1 (5 bases). This CDR3 has 13 amino acids. Germline CDR1 and CDR2: MDHEN and SYDVKM. The germline V and J ends were trimmed by 11 bases and 9 bases, with 17 bases remaining between them. CDR3 bases: TGTGCCGGGCGGGGGATTGGGGTTTCACCCCTCCACTTT. This sequence encodes CAGRGIGVSPLHF.

The CDR3 region is CASSQDRGVYGYTF. CDR3 nucleotides: TGCGCCAGCAGCCAAGACAGGGGGGTTTATGGCTACACCTTC. The chain employs TRBV4-3 and TRBJ1-2, with 7 bases matching TRBD1. Trimming took 0 bases from V and 5 from J; bases not matched to a gene: 3. Germline V lookup: CDR1 LGHNA, CDR2 YSLEER. The CDR3 runs to 14 residues.

The chain joins TRBV5-1 to TRBJ1-2, with 8 bases that match TRBD1. CDR1 is SGHRS, CDR2 YFSETQ, per germline. The CDR3 is 13 amino acids. V lost 4 bases to trimming and J lost 5 bases; unmatched junction nucleotides: 4. The CDR3 reads CASSVQGGYGYTF. The CDR3 DNA is TGCGCCAGCAGCGTACAGGGGGGATATGGCTACACCTTC.

The chain carries TRBV7-2 and TRBJ1-6; 7 nucleotides agree with TRBD1. CDR1 and CDR2 from the germline V gene are SGHTA and FQGNSA. After removal of 3 bases from V and 5 bases from J, the junction contained 10 bases not matched to a gene. The CDR3 runs to 17 residues. CDR3 bases: TGTGCCAGCAGCTTGAGTCCAGGGGGTCCCAATAATTCACCCCTCCACTTT. Protein sequence: CASSLSPGGPNNSPLHF.

The V call is TRBV7-9, the J call TRBJ2-5; 8 bases match TRBD2. The CDR3 spans 16 residues. The junction had 14 bases not matched to a gene; V was cut back by 1 base and J by 10 bases. Germline V CDR1 and CDR2: SEHNR, FQNEAQ (reference sequence). DNA for the CDR3: TGTGCCAGCAGCTTAGTAGCCGGCCCGGGAGGGATCGGCCAGTACTTC. Protein: CASSLVAGPGGIGQYF.

V gene TRBV14 combines with J gene TRBJ2-7; tentatively, D is TRBD2 (5 bases). The CDR3 is 12 amino acids. Trimming removed 1 base from V and 6 bases from J, with 7 bases in between. Germline values: CDR1 SGHDN, CDR2 FVKESK. CDR3 residues: CASSQVRAEQYF. CDR3 DNA: TGTGCCAGCAGCCAAGTGAGGGCCGAGCAGTACTTC.

By share of the sample, this clone is medium-sized. J is TRBJ2-7 and V is TRBV6-2 or TRBV6-3; the D gene is possibly TRBD1 (6 bases). Trimming removed 5 bases from V and 5 bases from J, with 7 bases in between. This CDR3 is built from 11 residues. CDR1 and CDR2 from the germline V gene are MNHEY and SVGEGT. The CDR3 bases are TGTGCCAGCAGTACAGGGAACGAGCAGTACTTC. Protein sequence: CASSTGNEQYF.

J is TRBJ1-1 and V is TRBV18, with a weak D call TRBD1 (6 bases). This CDR3 is 12 amino acids long. Deletions cut 10 bases from V and 4 bases from J, with 13 bases between. Per germline, CDR1 KGHSH and CDR2 LQKENI. CDR3 DNA: TGTGCCACCCAGGGGACCACCACTGAAGCTTTCTTT. This encodes CATQGTTTEAFF.

The chain couples TRBV5-4 to TRBJ2-3, with 11 bases that match TRBD2. This CDR3 is built from 17 residues. CDR1 and CDR2 (germline): SGHNT, YYREEE (reference sequence). Trimming cost V 4 bases and J 4 bases; bases outside gene matches: 11. CDR3: CASSPRSIAGGPDTQYF. CDR3 nucleotides: TGTGCCAGCAGCCCCCGTTCGATAGCGGGAGGGCCAGATACGCAGTATTTT.

V usage is TRBV7-9 and J usage is TRBJ1-5, with TRBD1 as a possible D gene (5 bases). V was shortened by 4 bases and J by 0 bases, with 13 bases between the two germline ends. Per the germline V gene, CDR1 is SEHNR and CDR2 is FQNEAQ (reference sequence). The CDR3 length is 16 residues. CDR3 nucleotides: TGTGCCAGCAGCTCCGGGGGGGGGAGTAGCAATCAGCCCCAGCATTTT. The encoded protein is CASSSGGGSSNQPQHF.

This clone was seen only a few times. CDR3 amino acids: CASSSGGNNNEQFF. DNA for the CDR3: TGTGCCAGCAGCTCGGGAGGGAACAACAATGAGCAGTTCTTC. The chain combines TRBV11-3 with TRBJ2-1; 8 bases are a match to TRBD2. Germline-derived CDR1 and CDR2 are SGHNT and YENEEA. Trimming removed 4 bases from V and 5 bases from J; junction bases left unmatched: 4. CDR3 length: 14 residues.

This chain uses TRBV6-6 with TRBJ2-2, with D uncertain. In germline, CDR1 is MNHNY, CDR2 SVGAGI (reference sequence). Trimming pared 6 bases from V and 5 bases from J, leaving 7 bases between. CDR3 length: 12 amino acids. The DNA for the CDR3 is TGTGCCAGCAGATCCTCGACCGGGGAGCTGTTTTTT. This translates into CASRSSTGELFF.

The chain employs TRBV4-3 and TRBJ2-1; 11 bases fit TRBD2. Germline CDR1 and CDR2: LGHNA and YSLEER. The CDR3 runs to 15 residues. The J segment lost 12 bases and the V segment lost 0 bases, leaving 7 bases of the junction unmatched. The CDR3 sequence is CASSQDPLAGGRQFF. The CDR3 nucleotides are TGCGCCAGCAGCCAAGACCCCTTAGCGGGAGGGCGGCAGTTCTTC.

The rearrangement uses TRBV6-6 and TRBJ1-6; the match to TRBD1 covers 7 bases. The germline CDR1 and CDR2 sequences are MNHNY and SVGAGI (reference sequence). The CDR3 has 15 amino acids. The V and J ends lost 6 bases and 5 bases, in that order; junction bases with no gene match: 7. The CDR3 here is CASRYTGTDNSPLHF. The CDR3 bases are TGTGCCAGCAGGTACACCGGGACAGATAATTCACCCCTCCACTTT.

The chain employs TRBV5-1 and TRBJ2-7, with TRBD1 matching 9 bases. There are 14 residues in the CDR3. V shed 4 bases, J shed 6 bases, and the junction held 8 bases outside the gene matches. CDR1 is SGHRS and CDR2 is YFSETQ in the germline V gene. CDR3 nucleotide sequence: TGCGCCAGCAGCCCCGGGACAGGGTTGGCCGAGCAGTACTTC. Protein: CASSPGTGLAEQYF. Combining the CDR3 with reference TRBV5-1 and TRBJ2-7 gives the whole variable domain KAGVTQTPRYLIKTRGQQVTLSCSPISGHRSVSWYQQTPGQGLQFLFEYFSETQRNKGNFPGRFSGRQFSNSRSEMNVSTLELGDSALYLCASSPGTGLAEQYFGPGTRLTVT.